This is a list of T cell receptor beta chains from one sample in a study of blood T cell repertoires in COVID-19. TCRdb's table, derived via immunoSEQ multiplex PCR, lists solely in-frame clones and lacks some. The profile covers about 35,000 clones, with around four fifths appearing a single time and under 45% taken by the ten largest. The sample taken for sequencing was peripheral blood. The receptor source for this set is a man aged 80 or over with acute or convalescent COVID-19. Both conserved end residues are part of each CDR3. D genes are given only for firm matches. Clone size is given for some rows only: seen once, a few or many times, or a class if the clone is expanded.

clone size,J gene,D gene,V gene,CDR3 DNA,CDR3 protein
-,TRBJ1-2,-,TRBV5-1,TGCGCCAGCAGCTCACTAAACTATGGCTACACCTTC,CASSSLNYGYTF
few,TRBJ1-5,-,TRBV6-2/TRBV6-3,TGTGCCAGCAGTTACTCGACAACTAGTAAAGTAGCGGGCAATCAGCCCCAGCATTTT,CASSYSTTSKVAGNQPQHF
once,TRBJ1-2,-,TRBV3-1/TRBV3-2,TGTGCCAGCAGCCCGCGGGGCTATGGCTACACCTTC,CASSPRGYGYTF
-,TRBJ2-2,TRBD2,TRBV7-2,TGTGCCAGCAGGGGATCGACTGGGGGACTAGCGGGGAGAAGCGGGGAGCTGTTTTTT,CASRGSTGGLAGRSGELFF
-,TRBJ2-3,-,TRBV25-1,TGTGCCAGCAGTGAATTTAGTAGCCGGGGGGATACGCAGTATTTT,CASSEFSSRGDTQYF
-,TRBJ1-1,TRBD1,TRBV5-1,TGCGCCAGCAGCTTGGAAGTGACAGGGCAAACTGAAGCTTTCTTT,CASSLEVTGQTEAFF
-,TRBJ1-3,-,TRBV20-1,TGCAGTGCTAGTGACCCCAGGGAATTTGGAAACACCATATATTTT,CSASDPREFGNTIYF
-,TRBJ2-6,-,TRBV10-1,TGCGCCAGCAGTGAGCAGGGGTCTGGGGCCAACGTCCTGACTTTC,CASSEQGSGANVLTF
-,TRBJ2-5,TRBD1,TRBV5-4,TGTGCCAGCAGCACCGACAGGGGTCAAGAGACCCAGTACTTC,CASSTDRGQETQYF
-,TRBJ2-7,TRBD2,TRBV7-2,TGTGCCAGCAGCCGGACTAGCGGGGGGACCTCCACCTACGAGCAGTACTTC,CASSRTSGGTSTYEQYF
once,TRBJ1-1,TRBD1,TRBV7-2,TGTGCCAGCAGCAAACAGGGGGGCACTGAAGCTTTCTTT,CASSKQGGTEAFF
-,TRBJ1-2,TRBD1,TRBV6-5,TGTGCCAGCAGTACAATTCCGGGACAGAACTATGGCTACACCTTC,CASSTIPGQNYGYTF
-,TRBJ2-1,-,TRBV3-1/TRBV3-2,TGTGCCAGCAGCCAAGATCACCTAGCCGCCAATGAGCAGTTCTTC,CASSQDHLAANEQFF
-,TRBJ2-7,-,TRBV2,TGTGCCAGCAGTGAAGGAAACAACGAGCAGTACTTC,CASSEGNNEQYF
-,TRBJ1-4,-,TRBV9,TGTGCCAGCAGCGTAAGGGGGATTGATGAAAAACTGTTTTTT,CASSVRGIDEKLFF
-,TRBJ2-5,-,TRBV5-1,TGCGCCAGCAGCTTGGTGTCGGAGACCCAGTACTTC,CASSLVSETQYF
-,TRBJ1-1,-,TRBV12-3/TRBV12-4,TGTGCCAGCAGTTTGACAGAGAACACTGAAGCTTTCTTT,CASSLTENTEAFF